What follows describes a single T cell receptor (beta chain). The antigen is not known. This sample also contains other DNA sequences that code for the same CDR3. This record belongs to a study of shared clonotypes between healthy human individuals. General study findings and limits: Memory subsets generally showed lower estimated richness than naive subsets.

Profiled with immunoSEQ multiplex PCR; TCRdb holds only in-frame clones, not every one. The sample shows approximately 2,300,000 clones, less than 95% of them seen only once. The CDR3 runs 13 residues. The germline V gene encodes CDR1 SGHDT and CDR2 YYEEEE. The V end was cut by 1 base, the J end by 4 bases, with 8 bases between. Sequenced input: naive CD4+ T cells from PBMCs. Subset indicated: CD45RA+ positively selected. The receptor comes from a man aged 18 to 29 in good health. Some clones in this sample may be carry-over from other donors' samples. The chain uses TRBV5-6 and TRBJ2-5; unclear D gene. The CDR3 here is CASSLTGSETQYF. The CDR3 nucleotides read TGTGCCAGCAGCTTGACTGGTTCAGAGACCCAGTACTTC.